The entry below gives a single TCR beta chain sequence along with its context. These data belong to a study of blood T cell repertoires in COVID-19. At the level of the study: Nucleic acid was either cDNA or gDNA, and it came from T cells, B-cell-depleted T cells, or PBMCs.

Participants, roughly 18 to 90 years old, spanned under 25 US areas. What the recovered Cohort 3 donors had was two negative PCRs, clearance, or symptom resolution. In the authors' methods: Reference gene primer amplification gave nucleated cell count estimates. Generated by immunoSEQ multiplex PCR, the TCRdb table keeps only in-frame clones and is missing some. V and J calls and clone size are as listed in that table; D and trimming were resolved from the DNA. The data hold 150,000 to 200,000 clones, with 84% observed a single time. The CDR3 spans 15 residues. The germline V gene encodes CDR1 MNHEY and CDR2 SVGAGI. Trimming stripped 3 bases from V and 4 bases from J, with 16 bases between.

The V call is TRBV6-5, the J call TRBJ2-7; weak D call: TRBD2 (5 bases). The sequenced sample consisted of PBMCs or T cells enriched from blood (not recorded which). This sequence was found in a man in his forties or fifties who had recovered from COVID-19. The CDR3 here is CASSYTEAQRYEQYF. The CDR3 DNA sequence: TGTGCCAGCAGTTATACTGAGGCCCAGCGGTACGAGCAGTACTTC.